This TCR beta chain originates from a study of T cell repertoires in cytomegalovirus infection. Study information: Public TCR beta signature analysis indicated the presence of both CMV infection and matching HLA type. Findings and caveats of the study: Identification of carriers of CMV plus the relevant HLA was achieved through cumulative public TCR beta family frequency. CMV-specific TCR beta clonotypes restricted by HLA-C dominated the ex vivo response.

This clonotype was counted a few times. Its antigen is undetermined. TCRdb reprocessed the reads with MiXCR, giving one entry per CDR3 protein. The sample comprises just under 300,000 distinct CDR3 sequences, approximately 10% of which are singletons, and less than 3% rests with the top ten. The J segment lost 8 bases and the V segment lost 5 bases, leaving 6 bases of the junction unmatched. CDR1 is DFQATT and CDR2 is SNEGSKA in the germline V gene (reference sequence). The CDR3 is 14 amino acids. Input material: PBMCs. This TCR was sampled from a human donor in good health (CMV status not recorded). Some clones in this sample may be carry-over from other donors' samples. The gene calls are TRBV20-1 and TRBJ2-1; 13 positions match TRBD2. CDR3 DNA: TGCAGTGCTCCAACTAGCGGGGGGGCCCATGAGCAGTTCTTC. Translating gives CSAPTSGGAHEQFF.